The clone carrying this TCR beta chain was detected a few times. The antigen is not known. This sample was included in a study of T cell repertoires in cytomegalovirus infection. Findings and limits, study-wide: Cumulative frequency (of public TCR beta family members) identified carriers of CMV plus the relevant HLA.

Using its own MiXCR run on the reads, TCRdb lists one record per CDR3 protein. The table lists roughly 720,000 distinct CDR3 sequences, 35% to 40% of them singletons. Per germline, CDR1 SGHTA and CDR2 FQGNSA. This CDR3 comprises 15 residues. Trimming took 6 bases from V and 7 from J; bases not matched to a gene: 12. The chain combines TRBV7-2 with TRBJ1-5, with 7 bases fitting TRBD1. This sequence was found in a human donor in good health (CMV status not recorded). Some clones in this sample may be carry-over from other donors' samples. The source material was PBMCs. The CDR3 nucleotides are TGTGCCAGCAGGCAAGAACCAGGGGGGCGGCAGCCCCAGCATTTT. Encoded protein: CASRQEPGGRQPQHF.